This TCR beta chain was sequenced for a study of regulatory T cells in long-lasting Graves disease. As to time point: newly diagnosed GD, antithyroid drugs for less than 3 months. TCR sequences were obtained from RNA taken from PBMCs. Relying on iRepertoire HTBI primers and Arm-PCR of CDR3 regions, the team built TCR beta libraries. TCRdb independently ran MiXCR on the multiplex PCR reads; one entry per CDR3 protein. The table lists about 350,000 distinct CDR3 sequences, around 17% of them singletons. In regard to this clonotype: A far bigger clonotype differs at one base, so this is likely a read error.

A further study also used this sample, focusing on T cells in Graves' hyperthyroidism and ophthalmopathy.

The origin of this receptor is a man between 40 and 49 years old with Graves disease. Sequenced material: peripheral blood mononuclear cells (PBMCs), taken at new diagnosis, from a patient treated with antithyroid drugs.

The CDR3 nucleotides read TGTGCCAGCAGCTTGGGGCTAGCGGAAGAGGCCCAGTACTTC. This encodes CASSLGLAEEAQYF. The rearrangement uses TRBV5-4 and TRBJ2-1, with 7 positions matching TRBD2. Matching the DNA end better, TRBJ2-5 makes the J call doubtful. CDR1 is SGHNT and CDR2 is YYREEE in the germline V gene (reference sequence). CDR3 size: 14 residues.